This is a list of T cell receptor beta chains from one sample in a study of blood T cells in healthy people across ages. TCRdb redid the calling of the 5' RACE reads with MiXCR, one entry per CDR3 protein. The repertoire holds fewer than 700,000 distinct CDR3 sequences, roughly 41% seen once, with around 32% in the top ten. Material for sequencing was blood. The receptors shown here come from a man older than 75 in good health. Each CDR3 is given with its conserved first and last residue. D genes are given only for firm matches. Clone size is not always given. Where it is, it says once, few, many or a class for expanded clones.

>TRBD2|TRBJ2-5|TRBV7-2|-
CASSSPELAVDNEQYF
TGTGCCAGCAGCTCGCCCGAACTAGCGGTAGACAATGAGCAGTACTTC
>TRBD1|TRBJ1-2|TRBV30|-
CAWSVTLGDRLYGYTF
TGTGCCTGGAGTGTTACCTTAGGGGACAGGCTCTATGGCTACACCTTC
>TRBD1|TRBJ2-5|TRBV6-6|few
CASNGKDRGRETQYF
TGTGCCAGCAATGGCAAGGACAGGGGGCGAGAGACCCAGTACTTC
>TRBD1|TRBJ2-6|TRBV5-5|few
CASSNRGGANVLTF
TGTGCCAGCAGCAACAGGGGTGGGGCCAACGTCCTGACTTTC
>TRBD2|TRBJ2-3|TRBV20-1|once
CSTRRGTSTDTQYF
TGCAGTACTAGGCGGGGGACCAGCACAGATACGCAGTATTTT
>TRBD2|TRBJ2-3|TRBV20-1|few
CSARGTSGRTDTQYF
TGCAGTGCTAGGGGGACTAGCGGGAGGACAGATACGCAGTATTTT
>-|TRBJ2-3|TRBV6-1|-
CASVGLTDTQYF
TGTGCCAGCGTGGGTCTCACAGATACGCAGTATTTT
>TRBD2|TRBJ2-3|TRBV20-1|few
CSAQTSGLADTQYF
TGCAGTGCCCAAACTAGCGGCCTAGCAGATACGCAGTATTTT
>-|TRBJ1-1|TRBV10-3|many
CAIRTTENTEAFF
TGTGCCATCAGAACGACAGAGAACACTGAAGCTTTCTTT
>TRBD1|TRBJ1-6|TRBV7-2|-
CASSPGTENSPLHF
TGTGCCAGCAGCCCTGGGACAGAGAATTCACCCCTCCACTTT
>-|TRBJ2-7|TRBV7-2|few
CASSFQGRLIEQYF
TGTGCCAGCAGCTTCCAGGGGAGACTAATCGAGCAGTACTTC
>-|TRBJ2-3|TRBV9|many
CASNPGPTDTQYF
TGTGCCAGCAATCCGGGTCCCACAGATACGCAGTATTTT
>-|TRBJ2-7|TRBV7-2|-
CASSLAGVVENEQYF
TGTGCCAGCAGCTTAGCGGGAGTGGTTGAAAATGAGCAGTACTTC
>-|TRBJ2-1|TRBV9|few
CASSAAIQSSYNEQFF
TGTGCCAGCAGCGCCGCTATTCAGAGCTCCTACAATGAGCAGTTCTTC
>-|TRBJ2-5|TRBV5-1|-
CASSLSGTISQETQYF
TGCGCCAGCAGCCTATCCGGGACAATCAGTCAAGAGACCCAGTACTTC
>TRBD1|TRBJ1-2|TRBV10-3|few
CAIRSDRVEGKVGGYTF
TGTGCCATCAGAAGCGACAGGGTTGAGGGTAAGGTCGGTGGCTACACCTTC
>-|TRBJ1-2|TRBV7-2|few
CASSLGNGPPYGYTF
TGTGCCAGCAGCCTAGGGAACGGACCGCCCTATGGCTACACCTTC
>TRBD2|TRBJ2-7|TRBV20-1|few
CSASLAGVTPYEQYF
TGCAGTGCTAGTCTCGCGGGAGTCACTCCCTACGAGCAGTACTTC
>-|TRBJ2-1|TRBV27|few
CASSVSARFEQFF
TGTGCCAGCAGTGTTAGCGCCAGGTTCGAGCAGTTCTTC
>TRBD2|TRBJ2-7|TRBV20-1|few
CSAKCSGGSEQYF
TGCAGTGCTAAGTGCAGCGGGGGTAGCGAGCAGTACTTC
>-|TRBJ1-2|TRBV3-1|few
CASSPIRRAPPRGYTF
TGTGCCAGCAGCCCAATTCGGCGGGCCCCCCCACGGGGCTACACCTTC
>TRBD1|TRBJ2-5|TRBV6-2/TRBV6-3|many
CASSYSTGTETQYF
TGTGCCAGCAGTTACTCGACAGGGACGGAGACCCAGTACTTC
>TRBD1|TRBJ1-4|TRBV7-2|once
CASSEGAGYEKLFF
TGTGCCAGCAGCGAGGGGGCTGGGTATGAAAAACTGTTTTTT
>-|TRBJ1-1|TRBV20-1|-
CSARPDRNTEAFF
TGCAGTGCTAGACCCGACAGGAACACTGAAGCTTTCTTT
>-|TRBJ1-2|TRBV7-9|-
CASSLTGSPLVGGYTF
TGTGCCAGCAGCTTGACAGGAAGCCCCTTGGTAGGCGGCTACACCTTC
>-|TRBJ2-1|TRBV18|-
CASSPGNSYNEQFF
TGTGCCAGCTCACCAGGCAACTCCTACAATGAGCAGTTCTTC
>TRBD1|TRBJ1-5|TRBV20-1|-
CSAKGAGRSQHF
TGCAGTGCTAAGGGGGCCGGGCGCTCCCAGCATTTT
>-|TRBJ2-7|TRBV4-2|-
CASSQGGGGPYEQYF
TGTGCCAGCAGCCAAGGTGGGGGGGGGCCTTACGAGCAGTACTTC
>TRBD1|TRBJ2-1|TRBV29-1|few
CSVTGTGSCEQFF
TGCAGCGTGACCGGGACAGGGTCCTGTGAGCAGTTCTTC
>-|TRBJ2-1|TRBV15|-
CATSRDSLHPSSYNEQFF
TGTGCCACCAGCAGAGATTCCCTTCACCCGAGCTCCTACAATGAGCAGTTCTTC
>TRBD1|TRBJ2-5|TRBV7-3|-
CASSPRDRGNEQYF
TGTGCCAGCAGCCCCCGGGACAGGGGGAATGAGCAGTACTTC
>-|TRBJ2-3|TRBV2|-
CASSDSAITDTQYF
TGTGCCAGCAGTGATAGTGCGATCACAGATACGCAGTATTTT
>TRBD1|TRBJ2-5|TRBV7-3|once
CASSLIGGQAKTQYF
TGTGCCAGCAGCTTAATAGGCGGACAGGCTAAGACCCAGTACTTC
>-|TRBJ2-3|TRBV5-6|many
CASRATGTDTQYF
TGTGCCAGCAGAGCAACAGGGACAGATACGCAGTATTTT
>-|TRBJ2-5|TRBV5-4|-
CASSDPGHKPSQETQYF
TGTGCCAGCAGCGATCCGGGACACAAACCTTCCCAAGAGACCCAGTACTTC
>-|TRBJ2-6|TRBV3-1|few
CASSPRQGWSSGANVLTF
TGTGCCAGCAGCCCTAGACAAGGTTGGTCCTCTGGGGCCAACGTCCTGACTTTC
>-|TRBJ2-7|TRBV7-2|few
CASSVNTGFAYEQYF
TGTGCCAGCAGCGTTAACACAGGGTTCGCCTACGAGCAGTACTTC
>-|TRBJ1-6|TRBV7-9|-
CASSLGSGAWNSPLHF
TGTGCCAGCAGCTTAGGGTCTGGGGCGTGGAATTCACCCCTCCACTTT
>TRBD2|TRBJ2-3|TRBV6-2/TRBV6-3|-
CASSSGLAAQYF
TGTGCCAGCAGTTCGGGGCTAGCGGCGCAGTATTTT
>TRBD2|TRBJ2-3|TRBV7-2|many
CASSLDLADTDTQYF
TGTGCCAGCAGCTTAGATCTAGCGGACACAGATACGCAGTATTTT
>TRBD2|TRBJ2-1|TRBV28|many
CASFQGTSGGNEQFF
TGTGCCAGCTTCCAAGGGACTAGCGGGGGGAATGAGCAGTTCTTC
>-|TRBJ2-5|TRBV5-1|few
CASSFPGEETQYF
TGCGCCAGCAGCTTCCCCGGGGAAGAGACCCAGTACTTC
>TRBD1|TRBJ1-1|TRBV12-3/TRBV12-4|few
CASSLATGRTEAFF
TGTGCCAGCAGTTTGGCGACAGGGAGGACTGAAGCTTTCTTT
>-|TRBJ2-5|TRBV6-1|-
CASSGTPQGEQYF
TGTGCCAGCAGCGGGACACCACAGGGTGAGCAGTACTTC
>TRBD2|TRBJ2-5|TRBV7-2|-
CASSLAGTRSETQYF
TGTGCCAGCAGCTTAGCCGGGACTAGGTCAGAGACCCAGTACTTC
>TRBD2|TRBJ2-3|TRBV7-2|few
CASSGTSGSDTQYF
TGTGCCAGCAGCGGGACTAGCGGGTCAGATACGCAGTATTTT
>-|TRBJ2-7|TRBV11-2|-
CASSPMGGIYEQYF
TGTGCCAGCAGCCCCATGGGCGGGATTTACGAGCAGTACTTC
>-|TRBJ1-2|TRBV12-3/TRBV12-4|-
CASSFGVDGYTF
TGTGCCAGCAGTTTCGGGGTAGACGGCTACACCTTC
>TRBD2|TRBJ2-1|TRBV5-3|-
CARSLASEAGGPNEQFF
TGTGCCAGAAGCTTGGCAAGTGAAGCGGGAGGGCCAAATGAGCAGTTCTTC
>TRBD1|TRBJ2-2|TRBV5-1|few
CASSLQGAPGELFF
TGCGCCAGCAGCTTGCAGGGGGCCCCCGGGGAGCTGTTTTTT
>-|TRBJ2-3|TRBV5-1|-
CASSLGSDAGTQYF
TGCGCCAGCAGCTTGGGCTCTGACGCGGGGACGCAGTATTTT
>-|TRBJ2-5|TRBV7-2|-
CASSSTRFQETQYF
TGTGCCAGCAGTTCTACTAGATTCCAAGAGACCCAGTACTTC
>-|TRBJ2-7|TRBV10-3|few
CAAGDFYEQYF
TGTGCCGCCGGGGATTTCTACGAGCAGTACTTC